This T cell receptor beta chain was observed in a study of T-cell reconstitution after alpha-beta-depleted transplantation in children. The V end was cut by 0 bases, the J end by 10 bases, with 13 bases between. The germline CDR1 and CDR2 sequences are MNHEY and SVGAGI. The CDR3 runs to 14 residues. This clonotype is labeled as medium-sized. The library targeted TCRbeta and was prepared with unique molecular identifiers. TCRdb processed the PCR reads anew with MiXCR; each CDR3 protein has one entry. The table shows over 15,000 distinct CDR3 sequences, with about 7.7% occurring only once. The receptor comes from a boy younger than two who had a stem cell transplant for Wiskott-Aldrich syndrome, so the T cells may come from the graft donor. The sequencing here drew on PBMCs, mostly from graft donor cells, taken 60 days after TCRalphabeta/CD19-depleted stem cell transplant. The chain carries TRBV6-5 and TRBJ2-1; unclear D gene. CDR3 residues: CASSYSLALDEQFF. The CDR3 DNA reads TGTGCCAGCAGTTACTCGCTGGCCCTAGACGAGCAGTTCTTC.